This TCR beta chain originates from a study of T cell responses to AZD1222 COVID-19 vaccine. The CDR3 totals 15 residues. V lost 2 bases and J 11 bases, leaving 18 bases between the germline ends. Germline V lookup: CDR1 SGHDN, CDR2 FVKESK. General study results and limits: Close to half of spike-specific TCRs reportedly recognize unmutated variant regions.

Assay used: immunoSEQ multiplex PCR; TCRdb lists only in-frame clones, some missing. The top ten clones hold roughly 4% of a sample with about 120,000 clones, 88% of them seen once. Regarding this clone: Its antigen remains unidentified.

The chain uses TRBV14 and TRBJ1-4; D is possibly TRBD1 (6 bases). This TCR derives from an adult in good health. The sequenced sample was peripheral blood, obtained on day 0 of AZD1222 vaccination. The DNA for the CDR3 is TGTGCCAGCAGCCAATTAAACGGACAGCGTGTGAAACTGTTTTTT. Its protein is CASSQLNGQRVKLFF.